This T cell receptor (beta chain) was observed in a study of breast tumors, draining lymph nodes, adjacent tissues. Findings of the study overall: The lymph node origin of tumor T cells was framed as consistent with a hypothesis, not demonstrated. The data were judged consistent with most tumor T cells coming from lymph node and expanding in tumor.

Via MiXCR, TCRdb re-called the multiplex PCR reads, giving one row per CDR3 protein. The repertoire holds some 150,000 distinct CDR3 sequences, with around 20% as singletons. The sample holds many counts of this clonotype. Its antigen is as yet unknown. The lymph nodes were axillary draining lymph nodes from breast cancer patients. The CDR3 contains 14 residues. Germline V CDR1 and CDR2: KGHSH, LQKENI. V lost 3 bases to trimming and J lost 4 bases, with 13 bases between them. The sample taken for sequencing was axillary lymph node tissue. The genes are TRBV18 and TRBJ2-7; D remains unclear. The TCR originated in a female donor with breast cancer. Some clones in this sample may be carry-over from other donors' samples. DNA for the CDR3: TGTGCCAGCTCACCTCCTAGTTTCCCTTACGAGCAGTACTTC. Encoded protein: CASSPPSFPYEQYF. Based on the CDR3 plus reference TRBV18 and TRBJ2-7, the full variable domain is NAGVMQNPRHLVRRRGQEARLRCSPMKGHSHVYWYRQLPEEGLKFMVYLQKENIIDESGMPKERFSAEFPKEGPSILRIQQVVRGDSAAYFCASSPPSFPYEQYFGPGTRLTVT.